These 20 T cell receptor beta chains were sequenced from one sample in a study of blood T cell repertoires in COVID-19. Repertoires were generated with immunoSEQ multiplex PCR, while TCRdb's copy carries only in-frame clones and drops some. In the table there are about 140,000 clones, around three quarters of which are singletons. The sequenced sample was peripheral blood. Receptors were obtained from a man aged 45 to 65 with acute or convalescent COVID-19.

The gene calls are TRBV6-7 and TRBJ1-2, with 9 bases matching TRBD1. TRBV6-7 is treated as an ORF (open reading frame) with a function not yet certain. This CDR3 has 14 residues. The V segment lost 0 bases and the J segment 4 bases; nucleotides outside the gene matches: 0. Written as DNA, the CDR3 is TGTGCCAGCAGTTACTCGGGACAGGGCTATGGCTACACCTTC. Translating it yields CASSYSGQGYGYTF.

The chain has TRBV21-1 and TRBJ2-1; the DNA was not compared with TRBD2, the D call given in the table. TRBV21-1 corresponds to a pseudogene. This CDR3 spans 16 amino acids. The CDR3 sequence is CASSPQRTSGGPLQFF. Written as DNA, the CDR3 is TGTGCCAGCAGCCCCCAGAGGACTAGCGGGGGGCCTTTGCAGTTCTTC.

The chain recombines TRBV2 with TRBJ2-5; 7 bases map to TRBD1. This CDR3 is built from 13 residues. The germline V gene has CDR1 SNHLY and CDR2 FYNNEI. Unmatched junction bases numbered 3, after V lost 7 bases and J lost 1 base. The CDR3 DNA sequence: TGTGCCAGCACTAGGGGGCTCCAAGAGACCCAGTACTTC. Translated: CASTRGLQETQYF.

This chain links TRBV2 with TRBJ2-1; 9 nucleotides align to TRBD1. Germline CDR1 and CDR2: SNHLY and FYNNEI. This CDR3 spans 15 amino acids. J gave up 2 bases and V 6 bases, and 5 bases lay outside the gene matches. This CDR3 reads CASRTGTGTYNEQFF. The DNA for the CDR3 is TGTGCCAGCAGGACTGGGACAGGGACCTACAATGAGCAGTTCTTC.

This chain links TRBV18 with TRBJ1-2; D remains unclear. This CDR3 spans 15 amino acids. Trimming shortened V by 0 bases and J by 4 bases, and 12 bases separated the two germline ends. The germline V gene encodes CDR1 KGHSH and CDR2 LQKENI. CDR3 protein: CASSPPGFSTYGYTF. CDR3 DNA: TGTGCCAGCTCACCACCCGGGTTCTCTACCTATGGCTACACCTTC.

The V gene is TRBV11-2, the J gene TRBJ2-3; the D gene is possibly TRBD2 (7 bases). The germline CDR1 and CDR2 sequences are SGHAT and FQNNGV. The CDR3 covers 14 residues. Trimming cost V 1 base and J 7 bases, with 12 bases left between them. The CDR3 DNA reads as TGTGCCAGCAGCTTAGGGGGGGGGCGCTATACGCAGTATTTT. Amino acids: CASSLGGGRYTQYF.

This chain uses TRBV10-3 with TRBJ2-5; 9 nucleotides agree with TRBD1. Germline lookup yields CDR1 ENHRY and CDR2 SYGVKD. J gave up 4 bases and V 3 bases, and 6 bases lay outside the gene matches. The CDR3 extends over 15 amino acids. DNA for the CDR3: TGTGCCATCAGTGACAGGACAGGGGTCATAGAGACCCAGTACTTC. Translated: CAISDRTGVIETQYF.

This chain connects TRBV10-3 to TRBJ2-1, with TRBD2 as a possible D gene (6 bases). Germline V CDR1 and CDR2: ENHRY, SYGVKD. The CDR3 is 16 amino acids. Trimming took off 9 bases at V and 7 bases at J, with 25 bases between the two ends. CDR3 coding DNA: TGTGCCATGGCCGCGGAGCTGGGGGGTTTGGGGAATGAGCAGTTCTTC. Amino acid sequence: CAMAAELGGLGNEQFF.

The chain couples TRBV10-2 to TRBJ1-6; D is ambiguous. The CDR3 has 17 amino acids. V lost 0 bases, J lost 4 bases, and 13 bases lay in between. Germline V gene data show CDR1 as WSHSY and CDR2 as SAAADI. As DNA, the CDR3 is TGCGCCAGCAGTGAGTCGGCCGGGTTGTCTTATAATTCACCCCTCCACTTT. It codes for CASSESAGLSYNSPLHF.

In this sample, this clone turned up a few times. The rearrangement joins TRBV29-1 to TRBJ1-2, with 7 nucleotides matching TRBD1. The junction had 16 bases not matched to a gene; V was cut back by 6 bases and J by 6 bases. The CDR3 runs to 15 residues. Germline CDR1 is SQVTM and CDR2 is ANQGSEA. The CDR3 protein is CSVGPTGVLYHGYTF. CDR3 bases: TGCAGCGTCGGCCCCACAGGGGTGCTTTACCATGGCTACACCTTC.

The CDR3 DNA is TGCGCCAGCAGTTATACACAGGGCACTGAAGCTTTCTTT. Translation gives CASSYTQGTEAFF. The genes are TRBV5-1 and TRBJ1-1, with a tentative D call TRBD1 (6 bases). Trimming cost V 5 bases and J 4 bases, with 12 bases left between them. Germline values: CDR1 SGHRS, CDR2 YFSETQ. CDR3 length equals 13 residues.

The genes are TRBV6-4 and TRBJ1-1; D unresolved. Trimming took off 4 bases at V and 1 base at J, with 10 bases between the two ends. The length of the CDR3 is 14 residues. The germline V gene encodes CDR1 MRHNA and CDR2 SNTAGT. CDR3 sequence (DNA): TGTGCCAGCAGTGTCACGGGGTCGAACACTGAAGCTTTCTTT. Translated: CASSVTGSNTEAFF.

V is TRBV24-1 and J is TRBJ1-5, with D maybe TRBD1 (6 bases). With 4 bases removed from V and 3 bases from J, the gap between germline ends came to 12 bases. This CDR3 spans 15 amino acids. Germline-derived CDR1 and CDR2 are KGHDR and SFDVKD. The CDR3 region is CATSDGQFSNQPQHF. CDR3 nucleotides: TGTGCCACCAGTGACGGACAGTTTTCCAATCAGCCCCAGCATTTT.

CDR3 sequence (DNA): TGTGCCACCAGTGGGTCAGGGGAGACCTACAATGAGCAGTTCTTC. It yields the protein CATSGSGETYNEQFF. The genes are TRBV24-1 and TRBJ2-1; possible D gene TRBD1, 6 bases. Germline CDR1 and CDR2: KGHDR and SFDVKD. The CDR3 has 15 residues. V was pared by 5 bases and J by 2 bases, with 12 bases between.

The CDR3 is CASSLTGRQGAYNEQFF. For the CDR3, the DNA is TGTGCCAGCAGCTTAACGGGTCGGCAGGGCGCCTACAATGAGCAGTTCTTC. The chain is built from TRBV7-3 and TRBJ2-1; TRBD1 is a possible D gene (5 bases). In germline, CDR1 is SGHTA, CDR2 FQGTGA. Trimming cost V 0 bases and J 2 bases, with 14 bases left between them. This CDR3 spans 17 amino acids.

This clone was picked up a small number of times. The chain uses TRBV24-1 and TRBJ2-1, with D possibly being TRBD2 (6 bases). CDR1 is KGHDR, CDR2 SFDVKD, per germline. The V gene lost 4 bases and the J gene lost 9 bases, with 12 bases spanning the gap. The CDR3 has 13 residues. Here the CDR3 DNA reads TGTGCCACCAGTGACCCCCCCGGGAGTGAGCAGTTCTTC. It encodes CATSDPPGSEQFF.

The V gene is TRBV12-3 or TRBV12-4, the J gene TRBJ2-5; perhaps TRBD2 as D (6 bases). V lost 5 bases to trimming and J lost 6 bases, with 13 bases between them. This CDR3 spans 13 amino acids. CDR3 sequence: CASSPGGTKTQYF. CDR3 in DNA: TGTGCCAGCAGTCCCGGAGGGACCAAGACCCAGTACTTC.

A word on this clone: Distinct nucleotide sequences in the sample also encode this CDR3. The CDR3 nucleotides read TGTGCCACCAGCAGATTAACAGGGCTGCGATCACCCCTCCACTTT. Translation gives CATSRLTGLRSPLHF. The chain uses TRBV15 and TRBJ1-6, with a tentative D call TRBD1 (6 bases). Trimming removed 2 bases at V and 10 bases at J, with 15 bases between. Germline assignment: CDR1 LNHNV and CDR2 YYDKDF (reference sequence). The CDR3 loop spans 15 amino acids. The whole variable domain, filled in from reference TRBV15 and TRBJ1-6, reads DAMVIQNPRYQVTQFGKPVTLSCSQTLNHNVMYWYQQKSSQAPKLLFHYYDKDFNNEADTPDNFQSRRPNTSFCFLDIRSPGLGDTAMYLCATSRLTGLRSPLHFGNGTRLTVT.

CDR3 bases: TGTGCCAGCAGCAAGCACTTAGCCCGGGAGCTGTTTTTT. Its translation is CASSKHLARELFF. The chain has TRBV12-3 or TRBV12-4 and TRBJ2-2; D ambiguous. V lost 6 bases, J lost 9 bases, and 14 bases lay in between. The CDR3 covers 13 residues.

This clone came up many times. This chain uses TRBV5-1 with TRBJ2-2; D unclear. The germline V and J ends were trimmed by 4 bases and 2 bases, with 9 bases remaining between them. The CDR3 covers 14 residues. The germline V gene encodes CDR1 SGHRS and CDR2 YFSETQ. The DNA of the CDR3 is TGCGCCAGCAGCACCGGGTCAAACACCGGGGAGCTGTTTTTT. Amino acids: CASSTGSNTGELFF.